These 10 T cell receptor beta chains originate from one sample sequenced in a study of identical twins. Each CDR3 protein is one row after TCRdb ran MiXCR on the 5' RACE reads. The sample records 1,800,000 or so distinct CDR3 sequences, roughly 35% being singletons. The sequencing sample was made of cord blood. These receptors originate from a newborn girl in good health.

The gene calls are TRBV20-1 and TRBJ1-5; D may be TRBD1 (5 bases). V lost 0 bases and J lost 3, with 15 bases in between. The CDR3 is made up of 16 amino acids. Germline lookup yields CDR1 DFQATT and CDR2 SNEGSKA (reference sequence). In DNA form, the CDR3 reads TGCAGTGCTAGAGAAGGCAGGGTGGGGCTCAATCAGCCCCAGCATTTT. Protein sequence: CSAREGRVGLNQPQHF.

The sample holds one count of this clonotype. The genes are TRBV5-1 and TRBJ2-1, with D perhaps matching TRBD2 (6 bases). Trimming cost V 3 bases and J 5 bases, with 15 bases left between them. Germline-derived CDR1 and CDR2 are SGHRS and YFSETQ. The CDR3 sequence is 15 residues long. CDR3 sequence reads: CASSWRTEGHNEQFF. The CDR3 nucleotides read TGCGCCAGCAGCTGGAGGACGGAGGGTCACAATGAGCAGTTCTTC.

In its sample, this clonotype was seen many times. The rearrangement uses TRBV7-2 and TRBJ2-7; D remains ambiguous. V lost 2 bases to trimming and J lost 2 bases, with 7 bases between them. The CDR3 covers 13 residues. From germline, CDR1 is SGHTA and CDR2 FQGNSA. The CDR3 loop reads CASSLFTAYEQYF. The CDR3 coding sequence is TGTGCCAGCAGCTTATTTACAGCCTACGAGCAGTACTTC. The full variable domain, completed using reference TRBV7-2 and TRBJ2-7, is GAGVSQSPSNKVTEKGKDVELRCDPISGHTALYWYRQSLGQGLEFLIYFQGNSAPDKSGLPSDRFSAERTGGSVSTLTIQRTQQEDSAVYLCASSLFTAYEQYFGPGTRLTVT.

Only a few counts were recorded for this clonotype. J is TRBJ1-2 and V is TRBV7-9; perhaps TRBD1 as D (6 bases). V lost 5 bases, J lost 0 bases, and 13 bases lay in between. Germline V lookup: CDR1 SEHNR, CDR2 FQNEAQ (reference sequence). The CDR3 is 15 amino acids. The CDR3 spells CASSIVGATNYGYTF. The CDR3 DNA reads as TGTGCCAGCAGCATCGTGGGGGCGACTAACTATGGCTACACCTTC.

The rearrangement uses TRBV28 and TRBJ2-1; 11 bases match TRBD2. After removal of 6 bases from V and 7 bases from J, the junction contained 11 bases not matched to a gene. The germline V gene encodes CDR1 MDHEN and CDR2 SYDVKM. This CDR3 is 16 amino acids long. The CDR3 loop reads CASSSGLAELGNEQFF. In DNA, the CDR3 is TGTGCCAGCAGCTCGGGACTAGCGGAACTGGGGAATGAGCAGTTCTTC.

This clonotype was seen more than once but under ten times. The J gene is TRBJ1-2, the V gene TRBV2; 7 bases match TRBD1. With V trimmed by 5 bases and J by 4 bases, 7 bases remained unmatched. Germline V CDR1 and CDR2: SNHLY, FYNNEI. This CDR3 contains 14 residues. The CDR3 spells CASSRQGGRYGYTF. In DNA form, the CDR3 reads TGTGCCAGCAGTCGCCAAGGGGGCCGCTATGGCTACACCTTC.

This clonotype was recorded at least ten times. Sequence at one end of the junction differs from germline and may be a read error. The chain couples TRBV5-1 to TRBJ1-2, with D possibly being TRBD1 (5 bases). Germline V gene data show CDR1 as SGHRS and CDR2 as YFSETQ. CDR3 size: 13 residues. The chain's CDR3 is CASSPGTSYGYTF. CDR3 sequence (DNA): TGTGCCAGCAGCCCCGGGACGTCTTATGGCTACACCTTC.

The CDR3 bases are TGTGCCAGCAGTGAAGTCGTATCGGGGATCATACCTGAAGCTTTCTTT. Residues: CASSEVVSGIIPEAFF. This chain joins TRBV6-1 and TRBJ1-1; D gene uncertain. Between the trimmed V and J ends, which lost 1 base and 6 bases, there was a span of 18 bases. Germline CDR1 MNHNS, CDR2 SASEGT. The CDR3 is made up of 16 amino acids.

V gene TRBV20-1 combines with J gene TRBJ1-2; no reliable D call. The V gene lost 5 bases and the J gene lost 4 bases, with 17 bases spanning the gap. The CDR3 runs to 14 residues. CDR1 is DFQATT and CDR2 is SNEGSKA in the germline V gene (reference sequence). CDR3 amino acids: CSAQTRSQIYGYTF. CDR3 coding DNA: TGCAGTGCTCAAACCCGGTCTCAGATCTATGGCTACACCTTC.

The sample holds a few counts of this clonotype. The rearrangement links TRBV6-2 or TRBV6-3 to TRBJ2-5, with D tentatively TRBD1 (6 bases). Germline-derived CDR1 and CDR2 are MNHEY and SVGEGT. V lost 2 bases and J 10 bases, leaving 23 bases between the germline ends. There are 16 residues in the CDR3. CDR3 nucleotide sequence: TGTGCCAGCAGTTACCCGTTTCCATCGACAGGAAGCGACCAGTACTTC. It yields the protein CASSYPFPSTGSDQYF.